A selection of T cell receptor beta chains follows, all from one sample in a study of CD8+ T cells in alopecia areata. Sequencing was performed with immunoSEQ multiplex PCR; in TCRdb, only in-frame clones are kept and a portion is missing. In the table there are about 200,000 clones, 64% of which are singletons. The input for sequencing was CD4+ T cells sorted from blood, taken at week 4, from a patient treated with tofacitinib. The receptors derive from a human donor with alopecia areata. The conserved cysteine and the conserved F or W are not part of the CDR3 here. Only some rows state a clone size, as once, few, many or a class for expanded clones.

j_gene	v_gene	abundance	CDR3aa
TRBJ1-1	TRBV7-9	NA	ASSLGQGDTEAF
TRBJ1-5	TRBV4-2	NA	ASSPRVGSNQPQH
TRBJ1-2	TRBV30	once	AWRDRVAGYT
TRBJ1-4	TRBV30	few	AWRKPGRNEKLF
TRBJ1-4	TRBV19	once	ASTDGAVWTEKLF
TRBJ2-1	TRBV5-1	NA	ASSLVAGGQSSYNEQF
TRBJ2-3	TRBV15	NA	ATSRADSSGADTQY
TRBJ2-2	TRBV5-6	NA	ASSLGPSLTGELF
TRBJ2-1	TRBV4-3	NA	ASSLQYSGGLSYNEQF
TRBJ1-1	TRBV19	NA	ASSRKGNTEAF
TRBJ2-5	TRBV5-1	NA	ASSAGLAGDLQETQY
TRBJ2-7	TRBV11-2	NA	ASSVKYEQY
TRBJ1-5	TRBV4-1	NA	ASSQAGQAAGNQPQH
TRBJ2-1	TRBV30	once	AWSPLNEQF
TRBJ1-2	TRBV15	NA	ATSRRGTDYGYT
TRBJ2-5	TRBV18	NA	ASSPPGLETQY
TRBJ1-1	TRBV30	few	AWSLWITGEFPEAF
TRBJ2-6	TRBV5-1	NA	ASTPGGLISGANVLT
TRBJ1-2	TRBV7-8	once	ASSETGDGGYT
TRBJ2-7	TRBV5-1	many	ASSLTTAYEQY
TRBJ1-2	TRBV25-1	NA	ASSELDRAMGYT
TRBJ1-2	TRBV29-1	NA	SVDGQGSTNYGYT
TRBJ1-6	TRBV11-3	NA	ASSLATANSPLH
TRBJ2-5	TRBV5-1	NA	ASSPLSGAGPQETQY
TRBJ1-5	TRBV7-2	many	ASSKGAGGSGQPQH
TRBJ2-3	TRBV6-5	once	ASSYLEGTGDTQY
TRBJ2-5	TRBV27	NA	ASSSFRDQETQY
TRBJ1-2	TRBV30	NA	AVSGQLVYGYT
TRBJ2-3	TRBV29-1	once	SVRAGARTDTQY
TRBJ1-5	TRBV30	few	ACSSRGLSQPQH
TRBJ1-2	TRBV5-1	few	ASSLDNYGYT
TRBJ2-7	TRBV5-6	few	ASSSRTGNSYEQY
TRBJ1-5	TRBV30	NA	AWAQGNSNQPQH
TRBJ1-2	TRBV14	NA	ASSPELGGRYGYT
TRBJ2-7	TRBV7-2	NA	ASSLAGLEGYEQY
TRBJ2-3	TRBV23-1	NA	ASSQRPEGADTQY
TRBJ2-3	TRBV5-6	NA	ASLYSGTDTQY
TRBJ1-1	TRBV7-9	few	ASSLQGASTEAF
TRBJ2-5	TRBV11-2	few	ASSGGAQETQY
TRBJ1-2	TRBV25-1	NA	ASSGIHGYT
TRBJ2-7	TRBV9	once	ASSVGQSLSYEQY
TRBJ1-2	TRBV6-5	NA	ASSSDSHYGYT
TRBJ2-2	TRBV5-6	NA	ASSSAGGSTGELF
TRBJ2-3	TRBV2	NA	ASSEALLPSGTDTQY
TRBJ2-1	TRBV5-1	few	ASSLGAGVDEQF
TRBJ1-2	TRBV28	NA	ASLGRGGYT